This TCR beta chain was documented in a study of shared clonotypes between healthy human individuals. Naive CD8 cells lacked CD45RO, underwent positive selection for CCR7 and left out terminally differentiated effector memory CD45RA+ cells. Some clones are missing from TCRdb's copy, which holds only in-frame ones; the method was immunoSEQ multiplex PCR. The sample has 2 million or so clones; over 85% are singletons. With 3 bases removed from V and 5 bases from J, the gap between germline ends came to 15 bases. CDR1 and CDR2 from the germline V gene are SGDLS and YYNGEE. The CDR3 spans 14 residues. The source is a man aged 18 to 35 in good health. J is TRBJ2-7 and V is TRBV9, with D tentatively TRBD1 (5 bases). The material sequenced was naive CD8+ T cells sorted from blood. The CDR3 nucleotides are TGTGCCAGCAGCGCCCAGGGTCTGGTTGACGAGCAGTACTTC. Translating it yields CASSAQGLVDEQYF.